The present T cell receptor (beta chain) was sequenced within a study of T-cell reconstitution after alpha-beta-depleted transplantation in children. Trimming took off 3 bases at V and 6 bases at J, with 17 bases between the two ends. Germline V lookup: CDR1 LGHDT, CDR2 YNNKEL (reference sequence). The CDR3 is 16 residues long. A library of TCRbeta sequences, prepared with unique molecular identifiers, was generated. MiXCR, run by TCRdb on the PCR reads, gives a single entry per CDR3 protein. In the table there are approximately 150,000 distinct CDR3 sequences, around 10% of which are singletons. The table lists this clonotype with many counts. Its antigen is still unknown. Study-level points and caveats: Where some patients showed high TCRbeta diversity at day 60, it came from recipient T cells and thymic progenitors that had survived. Newly produced T cells mostly accounted for T-cell counts and diversity one year post-transplant. Expanded clones from the graft, numbering several hundred, reportedly supplied alpha-beta T cells about two months after transplant.

The sequences come from PBMCs, mostly from graft donor cells, collected 180 days after TCRalphabeta/CD19-depleted stem cell transplant. This chain uses TRBV3-1 with TRBJ2-2; D not certain. This sequence was found in a female patient aged 2-15 years who had a stem cell transplant for congenital amegakaryocytic thrombocytopenia, so the T cells may come from the graft donor. The CDR3 DNA is TGTGCCAGCAGCCACACTACCCCGCACGACGCCGGGGAGCTGTTTTTT. Encoded protein: CASSHTTPHDAGELFF.